This T cell receptor (beta chain) was retrieved from a study of metastatic and nonmetastatic thyroid tumors. Across the study: The authors compared repertoires across blood and tumor or nodule tissue from malignant and benign thyroid patients. Study results and limitations: It was reportedly found that TCR beta diversity was significantly higher in malignant thyroid tumors than in benign nodules, a difference seen in both blood and tumor samples.

Turning to this clone: No antigen is known for it.

The CDR3 is made up of 14 amino acids. The germline gives CDR1 SGHTA, CDR2 FQGNSA. With 2 bases removed from V and 9 bases from J, the gap between germline ends came to 14 bases. Thyroid surgery had not been preceded by any treatment in any patient. Per the study methods: Clinicopathological groups differed in CDR3, with these differences serving to build a distant-metastasis classifier for papillary thyroid cancer. TCRdb re-clonotyped the PCR reads via MiXCR. V and J calls and clone size were set by TCRdb, not the authors. The sample contains tens of thousands of clones, around 14% of which appear only once.

The TCR comes from a male donor with papillary thyroid cancer or a benign thyroid nodule (not recorded which). Some clones in this sample may be carry-over from other donors' samples. The sequenced sample consisted of blood. The chain joins TRBV7-2 to TRBJ2-1; D might be TRBD1 (5 bases). This CDR3 is CASSLPNRSLEQFF. DNA for the CDR3: TGTGCCAGCAGCTTACCAAACAGGTCCCTTGAGCAGTTCTTC.